This TCR beta chain was captured in a study of beta chain features in type 1 diabetes. Expressed TCRB transcripts were sequenced, since all the RNA that had been isolated was reverse transcribed. This table comes from immunoSEQ multiplex PCR, and its TCRdb copy is limited to in-frame clones, with some not included. This table holds some 500,000 clones, more than 9.5% found once. The germline V gene has CDR1 LGHNA and CDR2 YSLEER. The CDR3 sequence is 15 residues long. V dropped 1 base and J dropped 8 bases, with 14 bases sitting between them. Broader study findings: When cDNA is sequenced, cells with high TCR expression could be over-represented.

This clone appeared a single time. Its specificity is unknown. The receptor's source is a young woman in good health. Input material: naive CD4+ T cells from blood. This chain connects TRBV4-3 to TRBJ1-4, with D maybe TRBD1 (6 bases). The chain's CDR3 is CASSQGYGGEEKLFF. The CDR3 region has the DNA TGCGCCAGCAGCCAAGGCTACGGGGGCGAGGAAAAACTGTTTTTT.